This TCR beta chain was retrieved from a study of blood T cell repertoires in COVID-19. Study in general: The samples span acute and convalescent COVID-19 from the United States, Italy and Spain. Sources were T cells, B-cell-depleted T cells, or PBMCs; the material itself was cDNA or gDNA.

Authors' methods: For nucleated cells, counts were estimated from reference gene primer amplification. The data were produced by immunoSEQ multiplex PCR, yet TCRdb's version contains in-frame clones alone and is incomplete. V and J calls and clone size are copied from that table; D and trimming were computed from the DNA. The table lists over 50,000 clones, around 86% of them singletons, with approximately 29% in the top ten. CDR3 length: 17 residues. V was shortened by 3 bases and J by 6 bases, with 20 bases between the two germline ends. Germline CDR1 is SGHVS and CDR2 is FQNEAQ. V usage is TRBV7-8 and J usage is TRBJ2-2, with a tentative D call TRBD2 (6 bases). The TCR originated in a human donor in a cohort sampled during active COVID-19. The sequencing sample was made of peripheral blood. As DNA, the CDR3 is TGTGCCAGCAGCTTCCTCCGGAGGGCGGGTTTCGCCGGGGAGCTGTTTTTT. This codes for CASSFLRRAGFAGELFF.